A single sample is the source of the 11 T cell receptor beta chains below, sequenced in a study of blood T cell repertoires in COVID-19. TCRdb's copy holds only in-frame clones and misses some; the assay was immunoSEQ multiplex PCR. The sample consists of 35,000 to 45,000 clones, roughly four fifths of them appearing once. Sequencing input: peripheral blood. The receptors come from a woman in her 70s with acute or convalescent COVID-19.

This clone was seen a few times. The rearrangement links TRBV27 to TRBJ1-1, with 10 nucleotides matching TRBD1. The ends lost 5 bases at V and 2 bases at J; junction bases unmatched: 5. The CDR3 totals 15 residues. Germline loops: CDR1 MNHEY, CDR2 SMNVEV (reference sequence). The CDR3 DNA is TGTGCCAGCAGTCCCAGGACAGGGGGAAACACTGAAGCTTTCTTT. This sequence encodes CASSPRTGGNTEAFF.

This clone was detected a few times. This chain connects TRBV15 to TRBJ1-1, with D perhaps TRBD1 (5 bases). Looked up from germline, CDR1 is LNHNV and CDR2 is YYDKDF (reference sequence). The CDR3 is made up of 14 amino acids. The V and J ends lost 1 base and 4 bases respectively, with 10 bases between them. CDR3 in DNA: TGTGCCACCAGCAGAGGCAGGGCATTCACTGAAGCTTTCTTT. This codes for CATSRGRAFTEAFF.

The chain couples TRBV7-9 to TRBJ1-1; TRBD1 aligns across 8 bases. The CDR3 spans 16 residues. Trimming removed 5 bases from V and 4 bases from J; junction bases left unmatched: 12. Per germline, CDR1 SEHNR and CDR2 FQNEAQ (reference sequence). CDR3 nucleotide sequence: TGTGCCAGCAGCCGCTTCCTCTTTACAGGGGGCACTGAAGCTTTCTTT. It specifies CASSRFLFTGGTEAFF.

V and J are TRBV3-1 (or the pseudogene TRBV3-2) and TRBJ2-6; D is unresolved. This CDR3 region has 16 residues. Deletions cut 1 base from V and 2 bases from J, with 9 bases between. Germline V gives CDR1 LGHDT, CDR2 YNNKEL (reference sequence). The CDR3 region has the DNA TGTGCCAGCAGCCAAGGCATTACGGCTGGGGCCAACGTCCTGACTTTC. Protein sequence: CASSQGITAGANVLTF.

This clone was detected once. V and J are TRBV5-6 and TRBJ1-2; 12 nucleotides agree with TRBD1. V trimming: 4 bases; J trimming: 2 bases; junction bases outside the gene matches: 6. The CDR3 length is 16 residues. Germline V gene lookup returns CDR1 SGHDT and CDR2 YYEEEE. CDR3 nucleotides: TGTGCCAGCAGCATCCGGGACAGGGGGCAAAACTATGGCTACACCTTC. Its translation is CASSIRDRGQNYGYTF.

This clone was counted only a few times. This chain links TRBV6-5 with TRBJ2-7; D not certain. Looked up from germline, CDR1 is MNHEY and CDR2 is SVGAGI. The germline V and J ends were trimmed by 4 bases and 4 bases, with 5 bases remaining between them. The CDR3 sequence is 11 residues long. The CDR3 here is CASSLKYEQYF. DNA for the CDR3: TGTGCCAGCAGTTTAAAATACGAGCAGTACTTC.

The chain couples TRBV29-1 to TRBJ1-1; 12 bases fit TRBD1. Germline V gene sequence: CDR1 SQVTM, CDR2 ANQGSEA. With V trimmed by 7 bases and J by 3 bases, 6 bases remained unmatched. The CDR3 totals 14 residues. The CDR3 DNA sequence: TGCAGCGGAGGGACAGGGGGCTGGGACACTGAAGCTTTCTTT. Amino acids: CSGGTGGWDTEAFF.

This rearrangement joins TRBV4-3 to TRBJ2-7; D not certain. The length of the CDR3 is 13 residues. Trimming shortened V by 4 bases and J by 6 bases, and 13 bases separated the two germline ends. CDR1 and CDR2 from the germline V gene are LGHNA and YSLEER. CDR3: CASSRRQSSEQYF. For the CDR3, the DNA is TGCGCCAGCAGCCGTCGACAATCTTCCGAGCAGTACTTC.

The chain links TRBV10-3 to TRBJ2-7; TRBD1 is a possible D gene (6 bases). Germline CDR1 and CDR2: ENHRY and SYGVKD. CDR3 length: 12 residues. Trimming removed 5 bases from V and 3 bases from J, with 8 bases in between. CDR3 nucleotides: TGTGCCATCAGTCGACAGGTCTACGAGCAGTACTTC. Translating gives CAISRQVYEQYF.

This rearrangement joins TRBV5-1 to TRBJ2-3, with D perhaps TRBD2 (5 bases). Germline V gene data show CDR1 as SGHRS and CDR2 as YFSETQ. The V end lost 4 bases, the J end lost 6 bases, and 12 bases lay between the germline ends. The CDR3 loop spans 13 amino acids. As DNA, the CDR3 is TGCGCCAGCAGCCCCCCGGGGTTGGATACGCAGTATTTT. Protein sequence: CASSPPGLDTQYF.

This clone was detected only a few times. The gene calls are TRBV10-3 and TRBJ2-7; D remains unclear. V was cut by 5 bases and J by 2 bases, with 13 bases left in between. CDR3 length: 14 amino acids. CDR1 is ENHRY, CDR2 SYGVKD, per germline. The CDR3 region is CAISPPDKAYEQYF. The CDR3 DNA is TGTGCCATCAGTCCCCCAGACAAAGCCTACGAGCAGTACTTC.